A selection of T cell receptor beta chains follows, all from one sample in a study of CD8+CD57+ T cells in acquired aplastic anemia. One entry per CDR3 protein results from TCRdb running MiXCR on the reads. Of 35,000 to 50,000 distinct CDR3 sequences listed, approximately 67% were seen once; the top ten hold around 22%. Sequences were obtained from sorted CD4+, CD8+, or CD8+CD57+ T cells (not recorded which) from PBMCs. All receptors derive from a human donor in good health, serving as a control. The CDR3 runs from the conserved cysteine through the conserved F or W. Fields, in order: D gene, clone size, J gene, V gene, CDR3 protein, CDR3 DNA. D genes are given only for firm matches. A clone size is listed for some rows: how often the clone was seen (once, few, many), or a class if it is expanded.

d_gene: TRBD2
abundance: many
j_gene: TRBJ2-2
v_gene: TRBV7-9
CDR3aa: CASSSASGLAGVNTGELFF
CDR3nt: TGTGCCAGCAGCTCCGCATCGGGACTAGCGGGGGTGAACACCGGGGAGCTGTTTTTT

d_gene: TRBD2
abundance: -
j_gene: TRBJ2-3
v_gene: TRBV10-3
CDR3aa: CAISLTAGPNTDTQYF
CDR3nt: TGTGCCATCAGTCTTACAGCGGGACCAAATACAGATACGCAGTATTTT

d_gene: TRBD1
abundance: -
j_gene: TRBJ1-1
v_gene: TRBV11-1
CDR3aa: CASSPSSAKTGRYTEAFF
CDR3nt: TGTGCCAGCAGCCCCTCCTCCGCTAAGACAGGGAGATACACTGAAGCTTTCTTT

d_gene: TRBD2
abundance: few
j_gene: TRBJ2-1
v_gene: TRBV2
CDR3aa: CASSEGPHSGGGYNEQFF
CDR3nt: TGTGCCAGCAGTGAGGGGCCTCATAGCGGGGGCGGCTACAATGAGCAGTTCTTC

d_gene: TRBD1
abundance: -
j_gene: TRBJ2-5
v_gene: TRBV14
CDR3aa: CASSQTGGFETQYF
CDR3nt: TGTGCCAGCAGCCAAACAGGGGGCTTTGAGACCCAGTACTTC

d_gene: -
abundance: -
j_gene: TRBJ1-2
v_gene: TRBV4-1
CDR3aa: CSATGTKYGYTF
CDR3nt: TGCAGCGCAACCGGGACTAAATATGGCTACACCTTC

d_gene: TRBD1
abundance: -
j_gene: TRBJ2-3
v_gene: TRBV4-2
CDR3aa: CASSQGTGATDTQYF
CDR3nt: TGTGCCAGCAGCCAGGGGACAGGGGCCACAGATACGCAGTATTTT

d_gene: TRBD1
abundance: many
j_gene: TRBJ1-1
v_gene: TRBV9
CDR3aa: CASSPGQGALNTEAFF
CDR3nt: TGTGCCAGCAGCCCCGGACAGGGGGCACTGAACACTGAAGCTTTCTTT

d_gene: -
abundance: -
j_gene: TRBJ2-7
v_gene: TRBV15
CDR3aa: CATSRDLGPYEQYF
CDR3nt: TGTGCCACCAGCAGAGATCTGGGACCCTACGAGCAGTACTTC

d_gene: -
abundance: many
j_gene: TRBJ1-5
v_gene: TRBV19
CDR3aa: CASSLTPGQYSNQPQHF
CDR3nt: TGTGCCAGTAGCCTAACTCCGGGACAATATAGCAATCAGCCCCAGCATTTT

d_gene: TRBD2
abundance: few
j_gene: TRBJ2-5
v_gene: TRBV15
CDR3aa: CATSRDKRAGEETQYF
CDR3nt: TGTGCCACCAGCAGAGATAAAAGAGCGGGAGAAGAGACCCAGTACTTC

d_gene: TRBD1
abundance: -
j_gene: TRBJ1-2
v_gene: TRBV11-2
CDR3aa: CASSPPPGQSRYGYTF
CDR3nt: TGTGCCAGCAGCCCCCCCCCGGGACAGTCACGCTATGGCTACACCTTC

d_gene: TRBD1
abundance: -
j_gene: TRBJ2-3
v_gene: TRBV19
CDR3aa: CAIKEGGADTQYF
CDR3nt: TGTGCCATAAAGGAAGGGGGCGCAGATACGCAGTATTTT

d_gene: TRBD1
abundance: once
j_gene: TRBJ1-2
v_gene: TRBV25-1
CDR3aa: CASSGGQGYLYGYTF
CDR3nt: TGTGCCAGCAGTGGGGGACAGGGTTACCTATATGGCTACACCTTC

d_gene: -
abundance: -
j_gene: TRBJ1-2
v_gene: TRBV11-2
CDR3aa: CASSFLRSGGDYGYTF
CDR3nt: TGTGCCAGCAGCTTCCTTAGGTCCGGGGGAGACTATGGCTACACCTTC

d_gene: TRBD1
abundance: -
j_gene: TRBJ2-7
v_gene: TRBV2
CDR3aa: CASSEPGQGENEQYF
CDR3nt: TGTGCCAGCAGTGAACCCGGACAGGGGGAAAACGAGCAGTACTTC

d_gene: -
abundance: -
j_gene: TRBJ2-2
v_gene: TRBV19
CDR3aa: CAGSTWGSGELFF
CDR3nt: TGTGCCGGCTCGACGTGGGGTTCCGGGGAGCTGTTTTTT

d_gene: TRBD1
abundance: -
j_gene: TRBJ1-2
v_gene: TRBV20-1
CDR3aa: CSAREPYGQGVRGYTF
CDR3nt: TGCAGTGCTAGAGAACCATACGGACAGGGAGTCCGTGGCTACACCTTC

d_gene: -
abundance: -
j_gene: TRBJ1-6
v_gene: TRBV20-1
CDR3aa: CSASVTSYNSPLHF
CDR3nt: TGCAGTGCCAGCGTCACCTCCTATAATTCACCCCTCCACTTT

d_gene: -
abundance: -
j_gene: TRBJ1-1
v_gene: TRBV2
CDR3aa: CASSLDGNTEAFF
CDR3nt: TGTGCCAGCAGTCTGGACGGGAACACTGAAGCTTTCTTT

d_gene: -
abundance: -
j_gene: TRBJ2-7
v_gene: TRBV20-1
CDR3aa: CSARGAGNDYEQYF
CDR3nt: TGCAGTGCTAGAGGGGCAGGCAACGACTACGAGCAGTACTTC

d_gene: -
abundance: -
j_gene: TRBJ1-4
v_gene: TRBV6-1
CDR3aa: CASSLTPYANEKLFF
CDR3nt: TGTGCCAGCAGCTTGACCCCTTACGCTAATGAAAAACTGTTTTTT

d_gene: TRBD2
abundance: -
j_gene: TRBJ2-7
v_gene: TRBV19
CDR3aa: CASSITSGGTYEQYF
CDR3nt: TGTGCCAGTAGTATTACTAGCGGGGGCACCTACGAGCAGTACTTC

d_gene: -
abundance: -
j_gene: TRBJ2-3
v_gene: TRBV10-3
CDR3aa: CAISVEGNEQYF
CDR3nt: TGTGCCATCAGTGTGGAGGGAAATGAGCAGTATTTT

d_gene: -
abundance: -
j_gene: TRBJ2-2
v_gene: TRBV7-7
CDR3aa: CASSLAPGSGELFF
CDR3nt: TGTGCCAGCAGCTTAGCGCCGGGCTCCGGGGAGCTGTTTTTT

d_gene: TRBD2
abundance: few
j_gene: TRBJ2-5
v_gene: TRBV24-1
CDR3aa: CATSDILAGGKETQYF
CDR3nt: TGTGCCACCAGTGACATCCTAGCGGGGGGAAAAGAGACCCAGTACTTC

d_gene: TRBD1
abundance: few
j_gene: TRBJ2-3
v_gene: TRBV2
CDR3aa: CASSGQGWSDTQYF
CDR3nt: TGTGCCAGCAGTGGACAGGGTTGGTCAGATACGCAGTATTTT

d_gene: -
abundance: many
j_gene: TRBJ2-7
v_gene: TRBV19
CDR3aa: CASSINGQGGARGQYF
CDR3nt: TGTGCCAGTAGTATAAATGGGCAGGGGGGAGCTAGGGGGCAGTACTTC

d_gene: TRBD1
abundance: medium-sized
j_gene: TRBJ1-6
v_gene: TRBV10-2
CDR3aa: CASSESLTGGNSPLHF
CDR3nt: TGCGCCAGCAGTGAGTCCTTGACAGGGGGCAATTCACCCCTCCACTTT

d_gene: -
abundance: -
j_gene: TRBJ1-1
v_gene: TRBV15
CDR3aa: CATSSKGGTEAFF
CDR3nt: TGTGCCACCAGCAGCAAAGGGGGAACTGAGGCTTTCTTT

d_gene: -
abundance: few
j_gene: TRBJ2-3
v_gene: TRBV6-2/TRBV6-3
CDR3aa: CASSFFSFRTDTQYF
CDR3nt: TGTGCCAGCAGTTTTTTTTCGTTCCGCACAGATACGCAGTATTTT

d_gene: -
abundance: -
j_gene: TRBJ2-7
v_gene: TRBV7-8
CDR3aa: CASSDRDGFYEQYF
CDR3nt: TGTGCCAGCAGCGACCGGGACGGCTTCTACGAGCAGTACTTC

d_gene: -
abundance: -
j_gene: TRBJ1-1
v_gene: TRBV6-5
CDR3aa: CASSLRDLTEAFF
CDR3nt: TGTGCCAGCAGTTTGCGAGACCTTACTGAAGCTTTCTTT

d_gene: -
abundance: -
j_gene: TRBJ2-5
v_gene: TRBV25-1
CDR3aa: CASSLRGARETQYF
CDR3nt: TGTGCCAGCAGCTTACGGGGGGCGCGGGAGACCCAGTACTTC

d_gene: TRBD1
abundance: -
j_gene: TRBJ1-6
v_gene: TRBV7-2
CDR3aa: CASSSGQGGNSPLHF
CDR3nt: TGTGCCAGCAGCTCGGGACAGGGAGGTAATTCACCCCTCCACTTT

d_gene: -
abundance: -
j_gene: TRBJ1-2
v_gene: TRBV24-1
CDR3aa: CATSDRGFNYGYTF
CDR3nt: TGTGCCACCAGTGACCGCGGGTTTAACTATGGCTACACCTTC

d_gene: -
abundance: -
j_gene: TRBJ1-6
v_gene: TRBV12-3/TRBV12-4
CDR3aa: CASSLLPKPLHF
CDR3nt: TGTGCCAGCAGTCTACTTCCAAAACCCCTCCACTTT

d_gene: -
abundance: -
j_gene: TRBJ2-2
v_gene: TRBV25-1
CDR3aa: CASSEYDLRNTGELFF
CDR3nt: TGTGCCAGCAGTGAATATGATCTTCGGAACACCGGGGAGCTGTTTTTT

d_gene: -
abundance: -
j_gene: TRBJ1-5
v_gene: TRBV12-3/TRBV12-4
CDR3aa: CASSVGGGQPQHF
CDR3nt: TGTGCCAGCAGTGTAGGGGGAGGACAGCCCCAGCATTTT

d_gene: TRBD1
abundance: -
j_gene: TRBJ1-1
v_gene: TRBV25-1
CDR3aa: CASSEPTGTEAFF
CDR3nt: TGTGCCAGCAGTGAGCCGACAGGGACTGAAGCTTTCTTT

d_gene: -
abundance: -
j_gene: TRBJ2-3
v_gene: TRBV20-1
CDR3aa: CSARGGSDTQYF
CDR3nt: TGCAGTGCTAGAGGGGGTTCAGATACGCAGTACTTT

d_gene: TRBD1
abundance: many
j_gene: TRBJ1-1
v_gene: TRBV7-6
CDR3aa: CASSGRQGVDTEAFF
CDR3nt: TGTGCCAGCAGCGGAAGACAGGGGGTGGACACTGAAGCTTTCTTT